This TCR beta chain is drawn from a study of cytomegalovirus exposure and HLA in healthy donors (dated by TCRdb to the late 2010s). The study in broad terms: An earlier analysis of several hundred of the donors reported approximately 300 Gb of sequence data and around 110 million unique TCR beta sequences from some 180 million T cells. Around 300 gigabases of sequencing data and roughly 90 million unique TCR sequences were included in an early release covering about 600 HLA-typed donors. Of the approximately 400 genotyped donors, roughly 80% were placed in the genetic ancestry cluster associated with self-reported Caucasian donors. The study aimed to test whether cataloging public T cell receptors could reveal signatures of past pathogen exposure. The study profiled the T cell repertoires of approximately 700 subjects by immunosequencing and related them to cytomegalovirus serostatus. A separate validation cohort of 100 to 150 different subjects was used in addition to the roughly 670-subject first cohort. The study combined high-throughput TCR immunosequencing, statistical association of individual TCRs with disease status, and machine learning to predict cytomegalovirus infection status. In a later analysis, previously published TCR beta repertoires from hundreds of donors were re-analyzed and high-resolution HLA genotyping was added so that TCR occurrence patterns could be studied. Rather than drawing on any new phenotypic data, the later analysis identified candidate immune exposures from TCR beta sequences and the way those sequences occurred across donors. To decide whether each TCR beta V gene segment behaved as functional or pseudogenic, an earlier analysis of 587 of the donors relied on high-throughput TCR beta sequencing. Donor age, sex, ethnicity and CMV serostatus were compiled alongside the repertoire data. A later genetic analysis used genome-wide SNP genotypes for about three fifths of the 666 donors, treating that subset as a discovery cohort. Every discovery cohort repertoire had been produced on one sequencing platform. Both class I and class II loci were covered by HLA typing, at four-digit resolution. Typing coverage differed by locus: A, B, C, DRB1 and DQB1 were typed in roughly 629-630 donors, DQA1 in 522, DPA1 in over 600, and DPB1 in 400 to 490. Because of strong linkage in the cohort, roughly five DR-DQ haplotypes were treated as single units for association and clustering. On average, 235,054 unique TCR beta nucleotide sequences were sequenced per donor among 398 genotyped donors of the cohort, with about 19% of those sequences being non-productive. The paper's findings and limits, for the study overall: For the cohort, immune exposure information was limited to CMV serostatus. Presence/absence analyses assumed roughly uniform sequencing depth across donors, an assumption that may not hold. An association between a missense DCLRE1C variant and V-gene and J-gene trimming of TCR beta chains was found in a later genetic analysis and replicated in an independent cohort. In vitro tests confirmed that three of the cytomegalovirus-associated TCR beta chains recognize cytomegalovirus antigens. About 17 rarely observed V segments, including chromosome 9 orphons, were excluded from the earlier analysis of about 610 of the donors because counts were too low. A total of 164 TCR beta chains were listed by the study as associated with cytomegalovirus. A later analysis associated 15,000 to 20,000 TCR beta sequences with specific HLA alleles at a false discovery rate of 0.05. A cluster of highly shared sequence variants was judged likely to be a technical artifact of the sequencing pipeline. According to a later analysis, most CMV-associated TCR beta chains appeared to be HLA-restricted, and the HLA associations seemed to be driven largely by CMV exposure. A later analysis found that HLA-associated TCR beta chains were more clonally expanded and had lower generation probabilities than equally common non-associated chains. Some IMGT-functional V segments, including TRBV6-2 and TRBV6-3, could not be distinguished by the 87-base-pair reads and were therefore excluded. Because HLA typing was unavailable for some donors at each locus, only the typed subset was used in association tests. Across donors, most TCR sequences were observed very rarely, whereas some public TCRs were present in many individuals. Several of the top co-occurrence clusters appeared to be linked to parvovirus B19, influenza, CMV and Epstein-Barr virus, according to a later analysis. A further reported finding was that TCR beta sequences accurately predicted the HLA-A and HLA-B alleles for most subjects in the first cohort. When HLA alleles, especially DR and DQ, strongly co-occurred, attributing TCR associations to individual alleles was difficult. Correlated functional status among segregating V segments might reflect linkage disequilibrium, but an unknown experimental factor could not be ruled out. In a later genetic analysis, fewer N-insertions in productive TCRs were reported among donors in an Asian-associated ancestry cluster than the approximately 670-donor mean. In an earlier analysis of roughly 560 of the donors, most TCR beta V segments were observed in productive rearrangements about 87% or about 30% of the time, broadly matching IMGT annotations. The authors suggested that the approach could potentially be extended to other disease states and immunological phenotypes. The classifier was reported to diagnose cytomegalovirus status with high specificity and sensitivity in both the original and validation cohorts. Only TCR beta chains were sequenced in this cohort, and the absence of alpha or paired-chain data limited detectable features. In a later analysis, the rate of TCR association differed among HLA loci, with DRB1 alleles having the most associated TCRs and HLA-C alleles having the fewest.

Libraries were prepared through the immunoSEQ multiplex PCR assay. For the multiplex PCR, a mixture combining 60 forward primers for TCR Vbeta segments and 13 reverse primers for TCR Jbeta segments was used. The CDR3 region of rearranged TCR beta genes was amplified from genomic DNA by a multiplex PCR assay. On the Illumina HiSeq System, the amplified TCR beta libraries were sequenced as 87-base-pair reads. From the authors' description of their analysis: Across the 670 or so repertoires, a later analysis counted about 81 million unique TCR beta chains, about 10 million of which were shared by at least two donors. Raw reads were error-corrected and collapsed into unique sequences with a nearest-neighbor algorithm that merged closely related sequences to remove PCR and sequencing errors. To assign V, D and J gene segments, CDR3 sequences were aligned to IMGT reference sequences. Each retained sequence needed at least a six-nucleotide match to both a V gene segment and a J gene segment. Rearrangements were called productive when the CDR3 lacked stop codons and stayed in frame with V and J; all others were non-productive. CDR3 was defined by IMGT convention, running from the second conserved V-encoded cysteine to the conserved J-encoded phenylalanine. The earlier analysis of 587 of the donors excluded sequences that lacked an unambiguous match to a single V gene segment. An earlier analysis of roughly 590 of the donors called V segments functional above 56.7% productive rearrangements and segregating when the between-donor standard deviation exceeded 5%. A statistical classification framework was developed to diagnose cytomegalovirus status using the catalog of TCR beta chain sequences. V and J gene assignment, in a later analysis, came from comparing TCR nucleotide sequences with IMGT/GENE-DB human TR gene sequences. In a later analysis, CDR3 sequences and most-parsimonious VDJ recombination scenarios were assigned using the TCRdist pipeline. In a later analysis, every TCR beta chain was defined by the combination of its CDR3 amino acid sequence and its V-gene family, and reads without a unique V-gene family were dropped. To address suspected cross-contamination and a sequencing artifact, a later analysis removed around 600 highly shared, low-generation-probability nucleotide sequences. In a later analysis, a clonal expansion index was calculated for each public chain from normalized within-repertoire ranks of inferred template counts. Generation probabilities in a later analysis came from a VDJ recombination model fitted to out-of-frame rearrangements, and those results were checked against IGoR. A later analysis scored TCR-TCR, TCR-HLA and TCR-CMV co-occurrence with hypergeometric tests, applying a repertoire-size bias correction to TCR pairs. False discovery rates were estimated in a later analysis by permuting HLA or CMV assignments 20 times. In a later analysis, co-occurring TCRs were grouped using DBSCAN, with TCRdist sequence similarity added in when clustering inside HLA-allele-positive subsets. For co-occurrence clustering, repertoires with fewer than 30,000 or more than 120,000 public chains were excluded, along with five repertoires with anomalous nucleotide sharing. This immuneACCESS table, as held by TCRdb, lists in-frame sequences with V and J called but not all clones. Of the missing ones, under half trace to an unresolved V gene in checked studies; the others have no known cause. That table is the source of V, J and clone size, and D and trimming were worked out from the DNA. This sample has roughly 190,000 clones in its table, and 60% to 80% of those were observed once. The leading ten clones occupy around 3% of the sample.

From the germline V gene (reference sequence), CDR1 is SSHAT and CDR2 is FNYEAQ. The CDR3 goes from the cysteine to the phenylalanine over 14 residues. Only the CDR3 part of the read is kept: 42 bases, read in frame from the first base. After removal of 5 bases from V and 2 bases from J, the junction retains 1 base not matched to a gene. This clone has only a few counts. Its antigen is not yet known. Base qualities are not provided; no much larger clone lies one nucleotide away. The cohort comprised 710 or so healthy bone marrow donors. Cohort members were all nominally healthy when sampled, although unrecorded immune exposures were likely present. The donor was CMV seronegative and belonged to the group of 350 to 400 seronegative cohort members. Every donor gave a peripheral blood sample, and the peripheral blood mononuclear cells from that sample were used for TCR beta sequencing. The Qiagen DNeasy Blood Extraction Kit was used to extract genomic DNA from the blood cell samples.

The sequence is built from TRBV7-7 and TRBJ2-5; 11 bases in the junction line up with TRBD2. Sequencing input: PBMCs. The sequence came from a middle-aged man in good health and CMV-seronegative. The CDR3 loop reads CASSRLAGQETQYF. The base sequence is TGTGCCAGCAGCCGACTAGCGGGACAAGAGACCCAGTACTTC.